This T cell receptor (beta chain) was identified in a study of blood T cell repertoires in COVID-19. At the level of the study: From the United States, Italy and Spain came samples of acute and convalescent COVID-19. PBMCs, B-cell-depleted T cells, or T cells were the source of the cDNA or gDNA that made up the material.

Authors' data handling: From reference gene primer amplification, estimates of nucleated cell counts were derived. The table came from immunoSEQ multiplex PCR; TCRdb's copy has only in-frame clones and leaves some out. The V and J calls and clone size were taken over from that table, and D and trimming were inferred from the DNA. Counted here are over 100,000 clones, roughly 82% occurring once; the ten biggest clones make up 4.5%. The CDR3 is made up of 13 amino acids. The germline V gene has CDR1 MNHEY and CDR2 SVGEGT. V lost 4 bases and J 0 bases, leaving 6 bases between the germline ends. This receptor was identified in a human donor in a cohort sampled during active COVID-19. V and J are TRBV6-2 or TRBV6-3 and TRBJ1-1; D gene ambiguous. Sequenced material: peripheral blood. The CDR3 is CASSLTLNTEAFF. The CDR3 DNA sequence: TGTGCCAGCAGTTTGACACTGAACACTGAAGCTTTCTTT.